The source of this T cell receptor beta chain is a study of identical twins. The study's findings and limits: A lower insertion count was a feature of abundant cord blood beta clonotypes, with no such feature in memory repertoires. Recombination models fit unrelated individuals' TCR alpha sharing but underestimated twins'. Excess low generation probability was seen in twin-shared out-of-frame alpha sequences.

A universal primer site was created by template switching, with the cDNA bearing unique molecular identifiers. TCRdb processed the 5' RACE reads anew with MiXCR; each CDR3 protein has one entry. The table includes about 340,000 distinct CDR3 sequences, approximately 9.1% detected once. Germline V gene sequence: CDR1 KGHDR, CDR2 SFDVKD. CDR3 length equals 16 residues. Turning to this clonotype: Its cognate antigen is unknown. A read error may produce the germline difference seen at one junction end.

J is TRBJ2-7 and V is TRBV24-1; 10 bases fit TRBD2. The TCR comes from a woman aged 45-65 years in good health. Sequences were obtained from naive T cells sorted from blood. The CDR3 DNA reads TGTGCCCCCAGTGATTCCACTAGCGGGACCATCTACGAGCAGTACTTC. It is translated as CAPSDSTSGTIYEQYF.